This T cell receptor (beta chain) was observed in a study of cytomegalovirus exposure and HLA in healthy donors. Overall study findings and caveats: A list of approximately 150 TCR beta chains associated with cytomegalovirus was given.

Only in-frame clones appear in the TCRdb table, and some are missing; sequencing was by immunoSEQ multiplex PCR. This sample yields 120,000 or so clones, of which around 85% are seen a single time; approximately 4.5% belongs to the top ten. To note about this clone: Its target is unknown.

The origin of this receptor is a man aged 18-30 years in good health and CMV-seropositive. Material: PBMCs.

In DNA, the CDR3 is TGTGCCAGTTCCAAGCGGGATGAGCAGTTCTTC. As protein: CASSKRDEQFF. The chain carries TRBV19 and TRBJ2-1; D is perhaps TRBD2 (6 bases). With 8 bases removed from V and 8 bases from J, the gap between germline ends came to 10 bases. The germline V gene has CDR1 LNHDA and CDR2 SQIVND (reference sequence). The CDR3 runs to 11 residues.